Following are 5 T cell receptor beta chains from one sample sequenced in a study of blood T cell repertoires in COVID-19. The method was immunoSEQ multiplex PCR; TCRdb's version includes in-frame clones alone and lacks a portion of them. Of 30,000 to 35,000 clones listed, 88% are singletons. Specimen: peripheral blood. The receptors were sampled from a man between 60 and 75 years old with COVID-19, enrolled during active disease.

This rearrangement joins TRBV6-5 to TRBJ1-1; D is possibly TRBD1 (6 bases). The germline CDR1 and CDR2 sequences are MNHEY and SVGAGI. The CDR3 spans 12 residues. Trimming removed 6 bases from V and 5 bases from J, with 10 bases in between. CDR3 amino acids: CASSEGGTEAFF. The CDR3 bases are TGTGCCAGCAGCGAGGGGGGGACTGAAGCTTTCTTT.

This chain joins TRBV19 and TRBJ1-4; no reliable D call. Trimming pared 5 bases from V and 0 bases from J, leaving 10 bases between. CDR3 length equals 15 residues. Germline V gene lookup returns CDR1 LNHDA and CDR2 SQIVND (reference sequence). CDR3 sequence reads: CASSVGVATNEKLFF. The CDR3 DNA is TGTGCCAGTAGTGTTGGAGTTGCAACTAATGAAAAACTGTTTTTT.

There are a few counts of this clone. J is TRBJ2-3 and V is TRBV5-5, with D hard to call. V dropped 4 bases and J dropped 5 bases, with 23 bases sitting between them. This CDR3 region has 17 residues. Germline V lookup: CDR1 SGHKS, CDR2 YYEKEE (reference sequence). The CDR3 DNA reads TGTGCCAGCAGCCCACTCAGGCATTCCTCGGATTTAGATACGCAGTATTTT. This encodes CASSPLRHSSDLDTQYF.

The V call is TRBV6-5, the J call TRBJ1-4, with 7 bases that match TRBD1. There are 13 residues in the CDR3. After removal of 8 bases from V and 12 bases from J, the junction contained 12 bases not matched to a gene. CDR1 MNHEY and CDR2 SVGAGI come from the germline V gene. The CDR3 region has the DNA TGTGCCAGCCGAGGGAGACAGGGAAAAGAACTGTTTTTT. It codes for CASRGRQGKELFF.

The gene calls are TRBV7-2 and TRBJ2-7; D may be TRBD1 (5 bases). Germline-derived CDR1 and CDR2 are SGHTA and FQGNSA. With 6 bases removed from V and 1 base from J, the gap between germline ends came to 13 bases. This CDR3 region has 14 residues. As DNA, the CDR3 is TGTGCCAGCAGAGGGGCAGCCAATTCCTACGAGCAGTACTTC. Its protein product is CASRGAANSYEQYF.